The present T cell receptor beta chain was sequenced within a study of T cells in Graves' hyperthyroidism and ophthalmopathy. Amplified TCR beta CDR3 regions derived from RNA transcripts. Using the HTBI primer set, a first-round RT-PCR was run on the TCR CDR3. One entry per CDR3 protein results from TCRdb running MiXCR on the multiplex PCR reads. The sample yields under 400,000 distinct CDR3 sequences, roughly 13% seen once. The germline V gene has CDR1 DFQATT and CDR2 SNEGSKA (reference sequence). This CDR3 spans 14 amino acids. The junction had 5 bases not matched to a gene; V was cut back by 5 bases and J by 4 bases. Diagnosis of hyperthyroidism was new in patients aged 18 to 65, and its duration was under 2 months. Exclusion of patients followed from uncontrolled infection, other autoimmune disease, pregnancy or lactation. 8.5 to 10 ml of fresh peripheral blood supplied the PBMCs. The sample holds many counts of this clonotype. Antigen unknown.

General study findings and limits: In simple terms, a model built on 13 V-J features told ophthalmopathy apart from stable hyperthyroidism.

Sequenced sample: blood. The chain recombines TRBV20-1 with TRBJ2-3, with TRBD2 matching over 11 bases. The clonotype was recovered from a woman aged 55 to 70 with Graves' hyperthyroidism. The CDR3 sequence is CSAYSGRVADTQYF. CDR3 nucleotides: TGCAGTGCTTATAGCGGGAGGGTCGCAGATACGCAGTATTTT.